This entry lists 11 T cell receptor beta chains sequenced from one sample in a study of blood T cell repertoires in COVID-19. Clones were sequenced by immunoSEQ multiplex PCR, and TCRdb holds only the in-frame ones, with some missing. The sample has approximately 250,000 clones; around four fifths are singletons. The sequencing input was peripheral blood. These receptors were taken from a man between 60 and 75 years old who had recovered from COVID-19.

The V call is TRBV5-6, the J call TRBJ2-1, with 10 bases identical to TRBD2. The CDR3 runs 17 residues. The ends lost 4 bases at V and 2 bases at J; junction bases unmatched: 9. Germline V gene lookup returns CDR1 SGHDT and CDR2 YYEEEE. This CDR3 reads CASSANIAGGPYNEQFF. CDR3 in DNA: TGTGCCAGCAGCGCGAACATAGCGGGAGGACCCTACAATGAGCAGTTCTTC.

The chain carries TRBV5-1 and TRBJ2-2, with TRBD1 matching over 9 bases. J gave up 5 bases and V 4 bases, and 3 bases lay outside the gene matches. The V gene's germline CDR1 is SGHRS and CDR2 YFSETQ. CDR3 length: 14 residues. CDR3 in amino acids: CASSPGTGTGELFF. For the CDR3, the DNA is TGCGCCAGCAGCCCAGGGACAGGGACCGGGGAGCTGTTTTTT.

The V gene is TRBV19, the J gene TRBJ2-3; TRBD2 is a possible D gene (7 bases). The CDR3 totals 15 residues. V lost 5 bases and J lost 2, with 14 bases in between. CDR1 is LNHDA and CDR2 is SQIVND in the germline V gene (reference sequence). The CDR3 DNA follows: TGTGCCAGTAGTGAGATCGGGGGGCTCACAGATACGCAGTATTTT. Residues: CASSEIGGLTDTQYF.

The rearrangement links TRBV28 to TRBJ1-4; 9 nucleotides align to TRBD1. The CDR3 spans 20 residues. V dropped 7 bases and J dropped 3; count of bases not matched to a gene: 21. Germline CDR1 reads MDHEN; CDR2 reads SYDVKM. The CDR3 loop is CASTSSRDREPLIANEKLFF. The CDR3 DNA reads as TGTGCCAGCACCTCATCCCGGGACAGGGAACCTCTAATAGCTAATGAAAAACTGTTTTTT.

The chain joins TRBV7-6 to TRBJ1-1; the match to TRBD1 covers 7 bases. V trimming: 6 bases; J trimming: 1 base; junction bases outside the gene matches: 2. The length of the CDR3 is 13 residues. Germline V gives CDR1 SGHVS, CDR2 FNYEAQ. The CDR3 loop is CASRGQKNTEAFF. The CDR3 nucleotides read TGTGCCAGCAGGGGACAGAAGAACACTGAAGCTTTCTTT.

In this sample, this clone turned up once. This chain joins TRBV6-6 and TRBJ2-4, with a tentative D call TRBD2 (6 bases). The CDR3 runs to 15 residues. The V gene's germline CDR1 is MNHNY and CDR2 SVGAGI (reference sequence). Trimming took off 6 bases at V and 8 bases at J, with 20 bases between the two ends. The CDR3 region has the DNA TGTGCCAGCAGGCCCAGCGGGCCTGATGGGGACATTCAGTACTTC. It is translated as CASRPSGPDGDIQYF.

The chain joins TRBV12-3 or TRBV12-4 to TRBJ1-2, with D unresolved. There are 12 residues in the CDR3. V lost 3 bases and J 4 bases, leaving 6 bases between the germline ends. Here the CDR3 reads CASSFSLYGYTF. CDR3 in DNA: TGTGCCAGCAGTTTTAGTCTCTATGGCTACACCTTC.

The chain is built from TRBV28 and TRBJ1-2, with D hard to call. Trimming stripped 7 bases from V and 8 bases from J, with 17 bases between. The CDR3 totals 13 residues. Per the germline V gene, CDR1 is MDHEN and CDR2 is SYDVKM. The CDR3 nucleotides read TGTGCCAGCACCCCTGGGAGGGTGGGAGGCTACACCTTC. It yields the protein CASTPGRVGGYTF.

This rearrangement joins TRBV6-2 or TRBV6-3 to TRBJ1-2; 9 nucleotides agree with TRBD1. Germline assignment: CDR1 MNHEY and CDR2 SVGEGT. With V trimmed by 6 bases and J by 6 bases, 20 bases remained unmatched. The CDR3 runs to 18 residues. Here the CDR3 reads CASSPTGGERFLLNGYTF. CDR3 coding DNA: TGTGCCAGCAGCCCTACAGGGGGCGAACGATTTCTCCTTAATGGCTACACCTTC.

The table lists this clone with a few counts. As DNA, the CDR3 is TGTGCCAGCAGCTTGTATCTGGGACAGGGAGGCACTGAAGCTTTCTTT. Translation: CASSLYLGQGGTEAFF. The chain has TRBV7-2 and TRBJ1-1; 9 nucleotides align to TRBD1. The length of the CDR3 is 16 residues. The V gene's germline CDR1 is SGHTA and CDR2 FQGNSA. The junction had 9 bases not matched to a gene; V was cut back by 3 bases and J by 4 bases.

The rearrangement links TRBV20-1 to TRBJ1-1, with a possible D match to TRBD1 (5 bases). The CDR3 consists of 16 residues. Germline V gene lookup returns CDR1 DFQATT and CDR2 SNEGSKA (reference sequence). V lost 3 bases and J 2 bases, leaving 19 bases between the germline ends. The CDR3 DNA sequence: TGCAGTGCTAGTTTCCAGGGTAGGGTCCCCAACACTGAAGCTTTCTTT. Protein product: CSASFQGRVPNTEAFF.